What follows are 10 T cell receptor beta chains derived from one specimen sequenced in a study of CXCR3-negative and CXCR3-positive naive CD8 T cells. Libraries were UMI-labeled 5' RACE TRB cDNA. TCRdb reprocessed the 5' RACE reads, keeping one entry per CDR3 protein, no DNA. The repertoire shows roughly 71,000 distinct CDR3 sequences; the top ten hold about 1.5%. Input material: naive CXCR3- CD8+ T cells from blood. Subset meaning: CD45RO-CCR7+CD27+CD95- naive CD8+ T cells lacking CXCR3 (TNR3-). The receptors derive from a human donor in good health. Some clones in this sample may be carry-over from other donors' samples.

V gene TRBV29-1 combines with J gene TRBJ2-2. Germline V gene data show CDR1 as SQVTM and CDR2 as ANQGSEA. This CDR3 comprises 12 residues. CDR3 amino acids: CSGIGEIGELFF.

This chain joins TRBV28 and TRBJ2-1. The CDR3 contains 12 residues. Germline V gene data show CDR1 as MDHEN and CDR2 as SYDVKM. CDR3: CATDSSYNEQFF.

The rearrangement joins TRBV28 to TRBJ2-2. CDR1 and CDR2 from the germline V gene are MDHEN and SYDVKM. The length of the CDR3 is 15 residues. Here the CDR3 reads CASSFPDSNTGELFF.

The CDR3 protein is CASSLGRDSRYEQYF. This chain connects TRBV11-2 to TRBJ2-7; TCRdb reports TRBD1, a call that lacks DNA to check it against. CDR1 SGHAT and CDR2 FQNNGV come from the germline V gene. This CDR3 contains 15 residues.

The rearrangement links TRBV12-3 or TRBV12-4 to TRBJ1-5. The CDR3 loop spans 14 amino acids. The CDR3 sequence is CASSFQENNQPQHF.

J is TRBJ2-1 and V is TRBV29-1; no DNA is available, so the TRBD1 call from TCRdb remains unchecked. This CDR3 is 16 amino acids long. Germline V gives CDR1 SQVTM, CDR2 ANQGSEA. This chain's CDR3 is CSVTGSRGAGSYEQFF.

V is TRBV6-2 or TRBV6-3 and J is TRBJ2-1; absent DNA, TCRdb's TRBD2 call cannot be checked. The CDR3 runs to 16 residues. Germline CDR1 and CDR2: MNHEY and SVGEGT. The CDR3 region is CASGLETSGSWDEQFF.

The V gene is TRBV12-3 or TRBV12-4, the J gene TRBJ2-1; TCRdb reports TRBD2, a call that lacks DNA to check it against. The CDR3 is 13 amino acids. CDR3 in amino acids: CASSPPTGFEQFF.

V is TRBV7-2 and J is TRBJ2-5. Germline V gives CDR1 SGHTA, CDR2 FQGNSA. There are 14 residues in the CDR3. CDR3 loop: CASSSSTFWETQYF.

The V call is TRBV4-3, the J call TRBJ1-1; TCRdb picks TRBD1, but there is no DNA to check that call. This CDR3 comprises 15 residues. CDR1 and CDR2 from the germline V gene are LGHNA and YSLEER. The CDR3 spells CASSQARTGGTEAFF.